This entry describes one T cell receptor beta chain. Its target is unknown. These data come from a study of T cell clonotyping in hematopoietic cell transplantation. Background on the study: Pretransplant recipient samples were taken after cytoreduction.

This table comes from immunoSEQ multiplex PCR, and its TCRdb copy is limited to in-frame clones, with some not included. The repertoire has roughly 44,000 clones, 75% to 90% of them found once; the top ten carry approximately 3%. Time point reported: recipient sample about 28 days before transplant, after cytoreduction. Recipient blood drawn about 28 days pretransplant and days 30, 100, 180 after. This CDR3 is built from 12 residues. Germline CDR1 is MDHEN and CDR2 is SYDVKM. The V gene lost 3 bases and the J gene lost 5 bases, with 7 bases spanning the gap. Study results and limitations: At the given depth, recipient repertoires were over 97% de novo clonotypes. After transplant, recipient diversity fell while pathologically expanded clonotypes grew through day 180.

Here the sequenced sample was peripheral blood mononuclear cells, taken before stem cell transplant. This TCR was sampled from a man in his 60s with acute myeloid leukemia. Some clones in this sample may be carry-over from other donors' samples. The rearrangement joins TRBV28 to TRBJ2-5; no clear D. This CDR3 is CASSLVRETQYF. The CDR3 DNA sequence: TGTGCCAGCAGTTTGGTCCGGGAGACCCAGTACTTC.